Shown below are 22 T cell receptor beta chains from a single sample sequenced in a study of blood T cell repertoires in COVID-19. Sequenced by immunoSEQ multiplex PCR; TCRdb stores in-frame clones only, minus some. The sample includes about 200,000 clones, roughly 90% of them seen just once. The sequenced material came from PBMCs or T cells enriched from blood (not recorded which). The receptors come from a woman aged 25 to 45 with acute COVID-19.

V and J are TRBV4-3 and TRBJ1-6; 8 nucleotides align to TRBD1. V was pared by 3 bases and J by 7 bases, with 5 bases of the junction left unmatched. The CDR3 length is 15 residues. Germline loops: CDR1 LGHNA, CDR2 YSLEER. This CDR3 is CASSQGGQGNSPLHF. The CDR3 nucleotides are TGCGCCAGCAGCCAGGGCGGACAGGGAAATTCACCCCTCCACTTT.

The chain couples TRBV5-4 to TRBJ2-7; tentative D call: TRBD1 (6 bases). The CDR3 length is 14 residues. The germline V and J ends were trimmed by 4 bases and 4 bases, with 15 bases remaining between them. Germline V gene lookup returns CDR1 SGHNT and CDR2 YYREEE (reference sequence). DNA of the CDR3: TGTGCCAGCAGCCAGGGGAATACTCTTTACGAGCAGTACTTC. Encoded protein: CASSQGNTLYEQYF.

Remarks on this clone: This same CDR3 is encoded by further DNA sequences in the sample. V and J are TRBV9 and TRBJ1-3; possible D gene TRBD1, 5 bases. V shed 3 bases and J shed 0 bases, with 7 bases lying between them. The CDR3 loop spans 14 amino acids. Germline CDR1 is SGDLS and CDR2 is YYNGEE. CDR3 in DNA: TGTGCCAGCAGCGGAGACAGCTCTGGAAACACCATATATTTT. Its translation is CASSGDSSGNTIYF.

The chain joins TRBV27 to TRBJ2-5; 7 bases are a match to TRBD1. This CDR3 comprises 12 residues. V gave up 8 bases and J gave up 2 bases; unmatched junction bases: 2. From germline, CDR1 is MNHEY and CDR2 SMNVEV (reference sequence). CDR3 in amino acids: CASGTAQETQYF. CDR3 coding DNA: TGTGCCAGCGGGACAGCACAAGAGACCCAGTACTTC.

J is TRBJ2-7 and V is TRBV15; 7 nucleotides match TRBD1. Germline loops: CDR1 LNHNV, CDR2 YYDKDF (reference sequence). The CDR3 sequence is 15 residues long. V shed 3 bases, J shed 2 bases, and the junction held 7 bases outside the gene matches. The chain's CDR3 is CATSSPGQVPYEQYF. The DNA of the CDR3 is TGTGCCACCAGCAGTCCCGGACAGGTACCCTACGAGCAGTACTTC.

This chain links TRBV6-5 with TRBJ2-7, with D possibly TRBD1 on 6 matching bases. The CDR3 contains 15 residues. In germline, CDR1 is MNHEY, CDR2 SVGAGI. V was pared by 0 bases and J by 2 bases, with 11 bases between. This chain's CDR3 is CASSYSTGSPYEQYF. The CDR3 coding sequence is TGTGCCAGCAGTTACTCGACAGGTTCCCCCTACGAGCAGTACTTC.

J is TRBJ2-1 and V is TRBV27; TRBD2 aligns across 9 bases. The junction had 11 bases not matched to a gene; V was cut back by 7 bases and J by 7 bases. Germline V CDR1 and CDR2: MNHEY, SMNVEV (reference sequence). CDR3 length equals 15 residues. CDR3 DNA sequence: TGTGCCAGCAACGCCGAGCGGGGGGTGCTAAATGAGCAGTTCTTC. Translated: CASNAERGVLNEQFF.

CDR3 region: CASSYERGGYEQYF. The CDR3 coding sequence is TGTGCCAGCAGTTACGAGAGGGGAGGTTACGAGCAGTACTTC. J is TRBJ2-7 and V is TRBV6-6; TRBD2 is a possible D gene (6 bases). The germline gives CDR1 MNHNY, CDR2 SVGAGI (reference sequence). The CDR3 consists of 14 residues. V was shortened by 2 bases and J by 4 bases, with 12 bases between the two germline ends.

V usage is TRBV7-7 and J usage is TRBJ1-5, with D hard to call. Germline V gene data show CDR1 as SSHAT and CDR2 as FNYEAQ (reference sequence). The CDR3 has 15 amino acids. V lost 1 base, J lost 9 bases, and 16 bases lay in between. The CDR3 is CASSLGLDCSGPQHF. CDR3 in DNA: TGTGCCAGCAGCTTAGGACTAGACTGCTCGGGGCCCCAGCATTTT.

The CDR3 loop reads CASSWGQGFTEAFF. Written as DNA, the CDR3 is TGTGCCAGCAGCTGGGGACAGGGCTTTACTGAAGCTTTCTTT. The chain links TRBV11-2 to TRBJ1-1, with 9 positions matching TRBD1. Losses at the gene ends were 4 bases for V and 5 bases for J; bases not matched to a gene: 5. CDR3 length: 14 amino acids. Germline assignment: CDR1 SGHAT and CDR2 FQNNGV.

The CDR3 DNA sequence: TGTGCCAGCAGACCTTCGGGACAGAATTATGGCTACACCTTC. Translated: CASRPSGQNYGYTF. The chain employs TRBV5-6 and TRBJ1-2; TRBD1 agrees at 7 bases. The junction had 9 bases not matched to a gene; V was cut back by 5 bases and J by 5 bases. Germline V gives CDR1 SGHDT, CDR2 YYEEEE. The CDR3 runs 14 residues.

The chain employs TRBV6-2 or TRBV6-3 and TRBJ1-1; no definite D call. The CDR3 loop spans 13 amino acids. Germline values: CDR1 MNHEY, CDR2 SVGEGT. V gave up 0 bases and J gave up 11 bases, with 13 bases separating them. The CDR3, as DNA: TGTGCCAGCAGTTACTCTAGAGCGCTTGTTGCTTTCTTT. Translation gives CASSYSRALVAFF.

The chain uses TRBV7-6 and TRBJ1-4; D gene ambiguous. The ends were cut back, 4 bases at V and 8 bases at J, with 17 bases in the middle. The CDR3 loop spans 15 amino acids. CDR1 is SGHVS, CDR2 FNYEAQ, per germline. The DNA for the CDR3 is TGTGCCAGCAGCTCTAACACAGTAACGGGGGAAAAACTGTTTTTT. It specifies CASSSNTVTGEKLFF.

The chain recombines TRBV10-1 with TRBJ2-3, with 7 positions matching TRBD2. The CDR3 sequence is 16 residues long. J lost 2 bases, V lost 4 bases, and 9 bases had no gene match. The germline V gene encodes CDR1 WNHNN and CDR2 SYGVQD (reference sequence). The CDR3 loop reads CASSAGAGRVTDTQYF. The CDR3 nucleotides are TGCGCCAGCAGTGCCGGAGCGGGGAGAGTCACAGATACGCAGTATTTT.

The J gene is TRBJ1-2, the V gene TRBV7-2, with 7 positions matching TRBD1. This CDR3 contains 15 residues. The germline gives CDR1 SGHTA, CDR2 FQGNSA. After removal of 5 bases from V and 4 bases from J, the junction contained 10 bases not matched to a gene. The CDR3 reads CASSLRDSGFYGYTF. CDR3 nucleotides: TGTGCCAGCAGCCTAAGGGACAGTGGATTCTATGGCTACACCTTC. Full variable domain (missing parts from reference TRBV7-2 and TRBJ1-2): GAGVSQSPSNKVTEKGKDVELRCDPISGHTALYWYRQSLGQGLEFLIYFQGNSAPDKSGLPSDRFSAERTGGSVSTLTIQRTQQEDSAVYLCASSLRDSGFYGYTFGSGTRLTVV.

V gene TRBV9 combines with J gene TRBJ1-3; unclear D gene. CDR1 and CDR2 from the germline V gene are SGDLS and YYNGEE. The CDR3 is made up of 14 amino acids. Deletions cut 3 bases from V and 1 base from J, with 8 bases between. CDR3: CASSASHSGNTIYF. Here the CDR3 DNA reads TGTGCCAGCAGCGCATCCCATTCTGGAAACACCATATATTTT.

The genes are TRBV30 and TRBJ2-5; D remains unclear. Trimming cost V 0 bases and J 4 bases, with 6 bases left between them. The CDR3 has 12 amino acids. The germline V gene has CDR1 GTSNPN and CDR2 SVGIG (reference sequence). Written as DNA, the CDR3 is TGTGCCTGGAGTGTACAAAGAGAGACCCAGTACTTC. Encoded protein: CAWSVQRETQYF.

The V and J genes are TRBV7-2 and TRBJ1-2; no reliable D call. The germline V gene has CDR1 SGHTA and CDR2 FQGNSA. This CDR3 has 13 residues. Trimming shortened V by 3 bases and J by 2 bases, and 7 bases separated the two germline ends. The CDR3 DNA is TGTGCCAGCAGCTTGAGGTGGAACTATGGCTACACCTTC. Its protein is CASSLRWNYGYTF.

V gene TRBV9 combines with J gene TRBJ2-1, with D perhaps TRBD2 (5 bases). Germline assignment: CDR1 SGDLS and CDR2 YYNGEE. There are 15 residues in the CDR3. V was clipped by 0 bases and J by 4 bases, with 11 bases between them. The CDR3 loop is CASSVARGGYNEQFF. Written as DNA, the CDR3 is TGTGCCAGCAGCGTAGCCCGAGGAGGTTACAATGAGCAGTTCTTC.

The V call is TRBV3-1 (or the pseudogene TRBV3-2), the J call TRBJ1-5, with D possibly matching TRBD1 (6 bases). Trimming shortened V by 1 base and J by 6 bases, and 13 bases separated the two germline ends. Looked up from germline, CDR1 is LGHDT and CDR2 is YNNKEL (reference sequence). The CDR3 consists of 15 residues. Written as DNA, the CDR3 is TGTGCCAGCAGCCAAGGAGGGGGAGGGGGTCAGCCCCAGCATTTT. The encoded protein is CASSQGGGGGQPQHF.

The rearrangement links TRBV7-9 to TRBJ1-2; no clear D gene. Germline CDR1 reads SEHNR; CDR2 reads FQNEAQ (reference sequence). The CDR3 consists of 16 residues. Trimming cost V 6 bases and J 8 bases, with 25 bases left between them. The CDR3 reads CASRKRTLAHPYGYTF. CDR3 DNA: TGTGCCAGCAGAAAGCGTACCCTTGCACACCCCTACGGCTACACCTTC.

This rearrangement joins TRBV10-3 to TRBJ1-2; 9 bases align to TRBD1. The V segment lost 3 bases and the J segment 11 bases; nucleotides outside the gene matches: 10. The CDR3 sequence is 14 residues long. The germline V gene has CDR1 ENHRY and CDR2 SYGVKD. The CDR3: CAISDFTGGLGYTF. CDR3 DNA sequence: TGTGCCATCAGTGATTTTACAGGGGGCTTAGGGTACACCTTC.